Each of the 26 T cell receptor beta chains below was sequenced from the same sample in a study of CD8 T cells in ankylosing spondylitis. Study-wide points: What seemed typical of ankylosing spondylitis blood was a TCR beta motif built from fewer than ten highly homologous variants.

These receptors' antigens are unknown. MiXCR, applied by TCRdb to the 5' RACE reads, yields one record per CDR3 protein. The sample contains around 220,000 distinct CDR3 sequences, approximately 20% of which appear only once. The specimen was blood, either unsorted or a sorted T cell fraction (not recorded which). The receptors derive from a male donor with ankylosing spondylitis.

V is TRBV19 and J is TRBJ1-2, with D possibly TRBD1 on 5 matching bases. CDR3 size: 15 residues. Trimming shortened V by 2 bases and J by 0 bases, and 10 bases separated the two germline ends. Germline V gives CDR1 LNHDA, CDR2 SQIVND (reference sequence). The CDR3 nucleotides are TGTGCCAGTAGTATACAACAGGATCCTAACTATGGCTACACCTTC. This translates into CASSIQQDPNYGYTF.

This clonotype was counted many times. V is TRBV20-1 and J is TRBJ2-1; 13 nucleotides match TRBD2. CDR3 length equals 17 residues. CDR1 is DFQATT, CDR2 SNEGSKA, per germline (reference sequence). J gave up 8 bases and V 4 bases, and 14 bases lay outside the gene matches. In DNA form, the CDR3 reads TGCAGTGCTACCCGCCCACTAGCGGGGGGGCCTGGATATGAGCAGTTCTTC. Protein sequence: CSATRPLAGGPGYEQFF.

In this sample, this clonotype turned up a few times. This chain uses TRBV15 with TRBJ2-2; 7 bases line up with TRBD2. Germline V gene sequence: CDR1 LNHNV, CDR2 YYDKDF (reference sequence). Germline trimming cut 1 base from V and 7 bases from J; bases unmatched to any gene: 6. The CDR3 totals 15 residues. DNA of the CDR3: TGTGCCACCAGCAGAGTATCTGGGGGGGGCGGGGAGCTGTTTTTT. Translating it yields CATSRVSGGGGELFF.

There are a few counts of this clonotype. The junction does not match germline at one end; this may be a read error. The chain couples TRBV7-6 to TRBJ2-2; 9 bases agree with TRBD2. CDR1 SGHVS and CDR2 FNYEAQ come from the germline V gene. The length of the CDR3 is 13 residues. CDR3 protein: CASRLAGEGELFF. In nucleotides, the CDR3 is TGTGCCAGCAGATTAGCGGGAGAAGGGGAGCTGTTTTTT. The complete variable domain, with remaining parts taken from reference TRBV7-6 and TRBJ2-2, reads GAGVSQSPRYKVTKRGQDVALRCDPISGHVSLYWYRQALGQGPEFLTYFNYEAQQDKSGLPNDRFSAERPEGSISTLTIQRTEQRDSAMYRCASRLAGEGELFFGEGSRLTVL.

In its sample, this clonotype was seen many times. This chain joins TRBV4-1 and TRBJ2-7, with TRBD1 as a possible D gene (6 bases). The V gene's germline CDR1 is MGHRA and CDR2 YSYEKL. V gave up 0 bases and J gave up 4 bases, with 10 bases separating them. This CDR3 comprises 14 residues. In nucleotides, the CDR3 is TGCGCCAGCAGCCAAGATGGACAGATGTACGAGCAGTACTTC. Amino acid sequence: CASSQDGQMYEQYF.

This clonotype was counted between two and nine times. The gene calls are TRBV20-1 and TRBJ2-7, with D possibly TRBD2 on 5 matching bases. The CDR3 runs to 15 residues. Germline values: CDR1 DFQATT, CDR2 SNEGSKA (reference sequence). Trimming removed 0 bases from V and 0 bases from J, with 12 bases in between. The CDR3 DNA reads TGCAGTGCTAGAGACTGGACTTCTAGCTCCTACGAGCAGTACTTC. Amino acids: CSARDWTSSSYEQYF.

This clonotype was recorded a few times. The chain combines TRBV7-9 with TRBJ2-7; possibly TRBD1 or TRBD2 for D (5 bases each). This CDR3 contains 16 residues. V was clipped by 6 bases and J by 1 base, with 19 bases between them. The V gene's germline CDR1 is SEHNR and CDR2 FQNEAQ (reference sequence). The CDR3 loop is CASRGPPGTESYEQYF. The CDR3, as DNA: TGTGCCAGCAGAGGCCCGCCCGGGACCGAGTCCTACGAGCAGTACTTC.

This chain links TRBV30 with TRBJ1-1, with D possibly matching TRBD1 (5 bases). This CDR3 has 13 residues. Germline V gene lookup returns CDR1 GTSNPN and CDR2 SVGIG (reference sequence). The V end lost 0 bases, the J end lost 12 bases, and 17 bases lay between the germline ends. This CDR3 reads CAWSVFDSGMSFF. As DNA, the CDR3 is TGTGCCTGGAGTGTATTTGACAGTGGTATGTCTTTCTTT.

This clonotype has at least ten counts. This chain connects TRBV5-1 to TRBJ1-1, with D maybe TRBD1 (6 bases). Germline V gene lookup returns CDR1 SGHRS and CDR2 YFSETQ. V was pared by 2 bases and J by 6 bases, with 14 bases between. CDR3 length equals 14 residues. As DNA, the CDR3 is TGCGCCAGCAGCTTCTGGACAGTCGAGGCTGAAGCTTTCTTT. Amino acid sequence: CASSFWTVEAEAFF. Filled out from reference TRBV5-1 and TRBJ1-1, the complete variable domain reads KAGVTQTPRYLIKTRGQQVTLSCSPISGHRSVSWYQQTPGQGLQFLFEYFSETQRNKGNFPGRFSGRQFSNSRSEMNVSTLELGDSALYLCASSFWTVEAEAFFGQGTRLTVV.

This clonotype was observed a handful of times. This chain joins TRBV28 and TRBJ2-7, with 8 bases lining up with TRBD1. Germline V CDR1 and CDR2: MDHEN, SYDVKM. The CDR3 consists of 14 residues. V gave up 3 bases and J gave up 0 bases; unmatched junction bases: 1. The DNA for the CDR3 is TGTGCCAGCAGTTTGACAGGGGCCTCCTACGAGCAGTACTTC. Its protein is CASSLTGASYEQYF.

In its sample, this clonotype was seen a few times. The chain links TRBV7-8 to TRBJ1-1; D is ambiguous. Germline CDR1 SGHVS, CDR2 FQNEAQ. V lost 8 bases and J 0 bases, leaving 7 bases between the germline ends. CDR3 length equals 12 residues. Here the CDR3 reads CASSIMNTEAFF. In DNA, the CDR3 is TGTGCCAGCTCCATCATGAACACTGAAGCTTTCTTT.

This chain's CDR3 is CASSLSGRGYGYTF. Written as DNA, the CDR3 is TGTGCCAGCAGTTTATCCGGCAGGGGCTATGGCTACACCTTC. This chain links TRBV27 with TRBJ1-2; D is perhaps TRBD1 (6 bases). The CDR3 length is 14 residues. Trimming took off 0 bases at V and 4 bases at J, with 9 bases between the two ends. Germline CDR1 and CDR2: MNHEY and SMNVEV (reference sequence).

The CDR3 here is CASSLRDRGVQPQHF. In DNA form, the CDR3 reads TGTGCCAGCAGTCTCCGGGACAGGGGAGTTCAGCCCCAGCATTTT. The chain links TRBV12-3 or TRBV12-4 to TRBJ1-5; the match to TRBD1 covers 10 bases. The CDR3 is 15 residues long. J gave up 6 bases and V 5 bases, and 7 bases lay outside the gene matches.

This clonotype was counted many times. The CDR3 reads CASRGEGTEAFF. The CDR3 bases are TGTGCCAGCAGGGGGGAAGGCACTGAAGCTTTCTTT. The chain employs TRBV12-3 or TRBV12-4 and TRBJ1-1; D may be TRBD1 (5 bases). This CDR3 is 12 amino acids long. Trimming pared 6 bases from V and 4 bases from J, leaving 9 bases between.

The rearrangement joins TRBV4-2 to TRBJ1-1; 10 bases match TRBD1. This CDR3 is built from 17 residues. After removal of 3 bases from V and 3 bases from J, the junction contained 10 bases not matched to a gene. Germline assignment: CDR1 LGHNA and CDR2 YNFKEQ. The DNA of the CDR3 is TGTGCCAGCAGCCAGTTGGACAGGGGGTTTCGAGACACTGAAGCTTTCTTT. This gives the protein CASSQLDRGFRDTEAFF.

This clonotype was observed a few times. The gene calls are TRBV29-1 and TRBJ2-7, with a weak D call TRBD1 (6 bases). Germline V gene data show CDR1 as SQVTM and CDR2 as ANQGSEA. The ends were cut back, 6 bases at V and 7 bases at J, with 10 bases in the middle. This CDR3 has 10 amino acids. This CDR3 reads CSVLTGEQYF. For the CDR3, the DNA is TGCAGCGTACTGACAGGAGAGCAGTACTTC.

CDR3 sequence: CASSSHPLDHYGYTF. CDR3 nucleotide sequence: TGTGCCAGCAGTTCCCACCCCCTGGATCACTATGGCTACACCTTC. The chain has TRBV6-5 and TRBJ1-2; D gene unclear. Trimming took off 4 bases at V and 3 bases at J, with 15 bases between the two ends. Germline CDR1 reads MNHEY; CDR2 reads SVGAGI. CDR3 length equals 15 residues.

This chain connects TRBV4-1 to TRBJ2-2; 10 positions match TRBD2. J lost 3 bases, V lost 4 bases, and 8 bases had no gene match. The CDR3 is made up of 17 amino acids. Germline V gene sequence: CDR1 MGHRA, CDR2 YSYEKL. The CDR3, as DNA: TGCGCCAGCAGCCTCGCCCCTAGCGGGGGTTACACCGGGGAGCTGTTTTTT. Translation: CASSLAPSGGYTGELFF.

This clonotype has only a few counts. V is TRBV29-1 and J is TRBJ1-1; no clear D gene. Germline CDR1 and CDR2: SQVTM and ANQGSEA. V was cut by 4 bases and J by 2 bases, with 8 bases left in between. CDR3 length equals 12 residues. As DNA, the CDR3 is TGCAGCGTTGGGCAGGACAACACTGAAGCTTTCTTT. It specifies CSVGQDNTEAFF.

This clonotype was detected a few times. This sequence joins TRBV20-1 and TRBJ2-7; D gene uncertain. The CDR3 spans 14 residues. V lost 1 base and J 4 bases, leaving 14 bases between the germline ends. Per germline, CDR1 DFQATT and CDR2 SNEGSKA (reference sequence). In DNA, the CDR3 is TGCAGTGCTAGAGGACAAATTGAGCTTTACGAGCAGTACTTC. Its protein product is CSARGQIELYEQYF.

The rearrangement links TRBV29-1 to TRBJ1-1; tentatively, D is TRBD1 (5 bases). CDR1 and CDR2 (germline): SQVTM, ANQGSEA. This CDR3 comprises 15 residues. Trimming took off 7 bases at V and 5 bases at J, with 23 bases between the two ends. CDR3 sequence: CSARDSGVSYTEAFF. CDR3 bases: TGCAGCGCCAGAGACTCGGGGGTTTCTTATACTGAAGCTTTCTTT.

This clonotype came up a few times. V gene TRBV20-1 combines with J gene TRBJ2-7; D might be TRBD1 (5 bases). The CDR3 is 15 residues long. Trimming took 0 bases from V and 0 from J, leaving 12 bases between them. Germline CDR1 and CDR2: DFQATT and SNEGSKA (reference sequence). The CDR3 nucleotides are TGCAGTGCTAGAGATTTCCGACAGCGCTCCTACGAGCAGTACTTC. Residues: CSARDFRQRSYEQYF.

This clonotype was counted only a few times. This chain links TRBV6-1 with TRBJ2-1, with TRBD2 matching over 8 bases. Trimming cost V 6 bases and J 2 bases; bases outside gene matches: 0. The CDR3 length is 13 residues. CDR1 MNHNS and CDR2 SASEGT come from the germline V gene. The chain's CDR3 is CASRLAAYNEQFF. Written as DNA, the CDR3 is TGTGCCAGCAGACTAGCGGCCTACAATGAGCAGTTCTTC.

This clonotype was found a few times. The V gene is TRBV5-6, the J gene TRBJ2-1; TRBD2 agrees at 10 bases. CDR1 and CDR2 (germline): SGHDT, YYEEEE. The CDR3 length is 14 residues. The V gene end was trimmed by 1 base and the J gene end by 7 bases; junction bases not matched to a gene: 2. The CDR3 is CASSLSGRVNEQFF. For the CDR3, the DNA is TGTGCCAGCAGCTTGAGCGGGAGGGTGAATGAGCAGTTCTTC.

This chain uses TRBV5-5 with TRBJ2-5, with TRBD2 matching 12 bases. This CDR3 spans 16 amino acids. Germline V gives CDR1 SGHKS, CDR2 YYEKEE (reference sequence). The J segment lost 5 bases and the V segment lost 0 bases, leaving 5 bases of the junction unmatched. CDR3 DNA sequence: TGTGCCAGCAGCTTGGAACTAGCGGGGGGTCGGGAGACCCAGTACTTC. As protein: CASSLELAGGRETQYF.

This rearrangement joins TRBV6-2 or TRBV6-3 to TRBJ2-7; 9 bases fit TRBD2. The V and J ends lost 2 bases and 4 bases, in that order; junction bases with no gene match: 3. The CDR3 extends over 14 amino acids. Germline lookup yields CDR1 MNHEY and CDR2 SVGEGT. CDR3 bases: TGTGCCAGCAGTTACGCGGGAGGGCCTTACGAGCAGTACTTC. It is translated as CASSYAGGPYEQYF.